The clone carrying this T cell receptor beta chain was observed at least ten times. Diagnosis relied on clinical symptoms, serum thyroxine and TRAb, thyroid ultrasound and orbital computed tomography. PBMCs were collected from an approximately 9 ml volume of fresh peripheral blood. This sample is drawn from a study of T cells in Graves' hyperthyroidism and ophthalmopathy. This CDR3 region has 16 residues. The junction had 6 bases not matched to a gene; V was cut back by 5 bases and J by 1 base. The germline gives CDR1 MDHEN, CDR2 SYDVKM. Using RNA transcripts as the source, TCR beta CDR3 regions were amplified. The HTBI primer set was used in a first-round RT-PCR of the TCR CDR3. TCRdb passed the multiplex PCR reads through MiXCR, listing each CDR3 protein once. The top ten hold 45% to 50% of the sample, which has hundreds of thousands of distinct CDR3 sequences, just under 20% seen once.

Sequenced sample: blood. The gene calls are TRBV28 and TRBJ2-3; 10 nucleotides line up with TRBD2. The TCR originated in a man aged 40-49 years with Graves' ophthalmopathy. The CDR3 DNA follows: TGTGCCAGCAGTCCCCCAGCGGGAGGGCGCACAGATACGCAGTATTTT. It translates to CASSPPAGGRTDTQYF.